This T cell receptor (beta chain) was sequenced during a study of T cells in Graves' hyperthyroidism and ophthalmopathy (dated by TCRdb to between 2019 and 2020). For context, the study as a whole: Peripheral blood samples were taken at initial diagnosis, before any treatment was given. To identify distinguishing TCR V-J signatures, a discovery cohort of 90 to 100 patients was used, comprising some 45 with Graves' ophthalmopathy and 57 with stable Graves' hyperthyroidism. Whether ophthalmopathy could be predicted prospectively was tested in an independent validation cohort made up of roughly 19 hyperthyroidism patients plus 17 patients who later progressed to ophthalmopathy. For training and testing, the 100 or so patients in the discovery cohort were randomly divided in a 7:3 ratio. Thyroid tissue and blood T-cell repertoires from more than five Graves' hyperthyroidism patients were also compared in the study. After sampling, hyperthyroidism patients received methimazole starting at 30 mg daily, and ophthalmopathy patients received high-dose intravenous methylprednisolone. TCR Vbeta CDR3 sequencing of approximately 140 peripheral blood samples (fewer than 45 ophthalmopathy, about 75 hyperthyroidism and roughly 17 progressor patients) is reported in the paper.

The full study reports these points: Most expanded thyroid clonotypes (frequency above 0.001) were also detected in blood, suggesting blood repertoires may reflect thyroid immune responses. In validation, progression to ophthalmopathy was predicted by the model with 70.59% sensitivity and 72.22% specificity, a median of roughly six months before onset. Ophthalmopathy was separated from stable hyperthyroidism by a 13 V-J signature model, with 87.88% sensitivity and about 81% specificity obtained in cross-validation and 80%/75% obtained in testing. Sample size was not statistically predetermined, and blinding of investigators to group allocation was not performed.

Graves' hyperthyroidism was defined as stable when no progression to ophthalmopathy occurred over 18 months of follow-up. Hyperthyroidism patients were newly diagnosed, had a disease duration of under 2 months, and were aged 18 to 65 years. Any patient with an uncontrolled infection, another autoimmune disease, pregnancy or lactation was excluded. Diagnoses relied on clinical symptoms, serum thyroxine and TRAb, thyroid ultrasound and orbital computed tomography. PBMCs were isolated from 10 ml of fresh peripheral blood by Ficoll-Paque density gradient centrifugation. Total RNA was extracted with Trizol reagent, and quality was checked on an Agilent 2100 Bioanalyzer. The TCR beta CDR3 regions were amplified from the RNA transcripts. A first-round RT-PCR of the TCR CDR3 used the HTBI primer set with the Qiagen OneStep RT-PCR kit. Libraries were constructed in a second round of multiplex PCR, after which size selection and purification were carried out. Libraries were sequenced paired-end with 100 bp reads on an Illumina HiSeq2000. In the paper's pipeline: SOAPnuke was used to process the raw data, with reads discarded if the reads contained adapters or uncalled bases, had a mean Phred below 15, or lacked an exact constant-primer or identifier match. High-quality paired reads were merged using COPE v1.2.5, and each unique nucleotide sequence was defined as a clonotype. MiTCR v1.1 was used to align the clonotypes against IMGT TRBV, TRBD and TRBJ reference segments. The analysis included only V-J combinations with a frequency above 0.0001, which together covered roughly 99% of the repertoires. The TCS score was defined as F50 (clonal expansion) divided by E x V (chaos), with BLOSUM62-based TCRdist calculated between CDR3 peptides within each V-J. Welch's t-statistics and random forest reduced around 510 V-J features to around 14, which were used in a naive Bayes classifier (R e1071). The Morisita-Horn index was used to measure how similar the thyroid and blood repertoires were. The public sequencing data were trimmed at Q25 with fastp and processed into clonotypes with MiXCR by TCRdb, which kept only in-frame beta chains. Duplicate CDR3 protein sequences are folded into a single record with the most common DNA and genes. These V and J calls derive from TCRdb rather than the authors' analysis. For this sample there are hundreds of thousands of distinct CDR3 sequences; roughly a third appear just once. The ten largest clones represent roughly 30% of the sample.

This clonotype was recorded once. The antigen it binds to is not known. Base qualities are not provided; no much larger clone lies one nucleotide away. One read provides weak support. There are 16 amino acids in the CDR3, from cysteine to phenylalanine inclusive. Just CDR3 DNA is preserved here, 48 bases in frame from base 1. From the germline V gene (reference sequence), CDR1 is DFQATT and CDR2 is SNEGSKA. The V and J ends are trimmed by 6 bases and 3 bases, leaving 23 bases between them. This clonotype originated in a woman in her 40s with Graves' hyperthyroidism. The sequence joins TRBV20-1 to TRBJ2-5; the D call is possibly TRBD1 or TRBD2, each sharing 9 bases. The sample comprised blood. The CDR3 protein is CSASHRGLAGKETQYF. The DNA sequence is given as TGCAGTGCCTCACACAGGGGGCTAGCGGGGAAAGAGACCCAGTACTTC.